These 20 T cell receptor beta chains were sequenced from one sample in a study of cytomegalovirus exposure and HLA in healthy donors. The protocol was immunoSEQ multiplex PCR, while the TCRdb copy is restricted to in-frame clones and leaves out a portion. This table holds 150,000 to 200,000 clones, around 82% found once. Source material: PBMCs. The receptor source for this set is a man younger than 40 in good health and CMV-seropositive.

The chain has TRBV15 and TRBJ1-1; D not certain. This CDR3 has 15 amino acids. Trimming stripped 0 bases from V and 1 base from J, with 9 bases between. Germline CDR1 and CDR2: LNHNV and YYDKDF (reference sequence). The CDR3 region is CATSRDPRENTEAFF. Here the CDR3 DNA reads TGTGCCACCAGCAGAGATCCACGGGAGAACACTGAAGCTTTCTTT.

The J gene is TRBJ2-2, the V gene TRBV5-5, with D perhaps matching TRBD2 (5 bases). The CDR3 length is 16 residues. Trimming removed 4 bases from V and 0 bases from J, with 13 bases in between. Looked up from germline, CDR1 is SGHKS and CDR2 is YYEKEE (reference sequence). This CDR3 reads CASSPGLTPNTGELFF. The CDR3 coding sequence is TGTGCCAGCAGCCCAGGACTGACTCCGAACACCGGGGAGCTGTTTTTT.

V and J are TRBV9 and TRBJ1-2, with TRBD1 as a possible D gene (5 bases). This CDR3 has 15 residues. Trimming left V 2 bases short and J 6 bases short, with 17 bases between. Germline CDR1 is SGDLS and CDR2 is YYNGEE. The CDR3 loop reads CASSVSGQGSDGYTF. CDR3 sequence (DNA): TGTGCCAGCAGCGTCTCCGGGCAGGGAAGTGATGGCTACACCTTC. The full variable domain, completed using reference TRBV9 and TRBJ1-2, is DSGVTQTPKHLITATGQRVTLRCSPRSGDLSVYWYQQSLDQGLQFLIQYYNGEERAKGNILERFSAQQFPDLHSELNLSSLELGDSALYFCASSVSGQGSDGYTFGSGTRLTVV.

This clone was detected once. The gene calls are TRBV6-5 and TRBJ2-7; TRBD1 matches 9 bases. V gave up 3 bases and J gave up 6 bases; unmatched junction bases: 9. The CDR3 contains 15 residues. Germline values: CDR1 MNHEY, CDR2 SVGAGI. CDR3 sequence: CASSYSGQGLGEQYF. The CDR3, as DNA: TGTGCCAGCAGTTATAGCGGACAGGGGTTAGGCGAGCAGTACTTC.

The chain combines TRBV11-3 with TRBJ2-1, with TRBD2 identical over 12 bases. CDR1 SGHNT and CDR2 YENEEA come from the germline V gene. V lost 2 bases and J lost 10; bases outside the gene matches: 6. The CDR3 length is 15 residues. The chain's CDR3 is CASSLLAGGFEEQFF. CDR3 DNA: TGTGCCAGCAGCTTACTAGCGGGAGGGTTTGAGGAGCAGTTCTTC.

This chain connects TRBV28 to TRBJ2-7, with 9 bases aligning to TRBD1. The CDR3 sequence is 15 residues long. The germline CDR1 and CDR2 sequences are MDHEN and SYDVKM. V dropped 5 bases and J dropped 6; count of bases not matched to a gene: 11. CDR3 region: CASSGAGTGIREQYF. CDR3 sequence (DNA): TGTGCCAGCAGTGGGGCCGGGACAGGGATCCGCGAGCAGTACTTC.

The chain has TRBV7-2 and TRBJ2-2, with D possibly being TRBD2 (5 bases). Trimming took off 2 bases at V and 1 base at J, with 8 bases between the two ends. Germline loops: CDR1 SGHTA, CDR2 FQGNSA. This CDR3 has 15 amino acids. In DNA form, the CDR3 reads TGTGCCAGCAGCTTACAGAGCGGGAACACCGGGGAGCTGTTTTTT. It encodes CASSLQSGNTGELFF.

This chain links TRBV4-3 with TRBJ2-7; D gene unclear. Between the trimmed V and J ends, which lost 4 bases and 3 bases, there was a span of 13 bases. Germline values: CDR1 LGHNA, CDR2 YSLEER. This CDR3 has 14 amino acids. The CDR3: CASSPPRGLYEQYF. As DNA, the CDR3 is TGCGCCAGCAGCCCACCCCGTGGCCTCTACGAGCAGTACTTC.

V gene TRBV18 combines with J gene TRBJ2-7; TRBD2 might be the D (6 bases). Trimming left V 0 bases short and J 12 bases short, with 15 bases between. This CDR3 is 13 amino acids long. Germline CDR1 is KGHSH and CDR2 is LQKENI. The DNA of the CDR3 is TGTGCCAGCTCACCACCCCCCTTTGGGGAGGTGTACTTC. This sequence encodes CASSPPPFGEVYF.

The chain couples TRBV6-5 to TRBJ2-3; D ambiguous. CDR1 is MNHEY and CDR2 is SVGAGI in the germline V gene. Deletions cut 0 bases from V and 0 bases from J, with 4 bases between. This CDR3 is 14 amino acids long. The CDR3 region is CASSYSSSTDTQYF. The CDR3 nucleotides are TGTGCCAGCAGTTACTCGTCTAGCACAGATACGCAGTATTTT.

V gene TRBV5-1 combines with J gene TRBJ2-2, with a tentative D call TRBD1 (5 bases). Germline CDR1 is SGHRS and CDR2 is YFSETQ. This CDR3 spans 14 amino acids. Deletions cut 4 bases from V and 1 base from J, with 8 bases between. The CDR3 sequence: CASSSQGNTGELFF. As DNA, the CDR3 is TGCGCCAGCAGCAGTCAGGGGAACACCGGGGAGCTGTTTTTT.

V and J are TRBV15 and TRBJ2-3, with TRBD2 matching over 10 bases. CDR3 size: 19 residues. The junction had 19 bases not matched to a gene; V was cut back by 6 bases and J by 4 bases. In germline, CDR1 is LNHNV, CDR2 YYDKDF (reference sequence). The chain's CDR3 is CATRKRPSGLAGDSDTQYF. The CDR3 region has the DNA TGTGCCACCAGGAAGCGTCCCTCAGGGCTAGCGGGAGATTCAGATACGCAGTATTTT.

The V and J genes are TRBV15 and TRBJ2-7, with 15 bases that match TRBD2. The germline V gene has CDR1 LNHNV and CDR2 YYDKDF (reference sequence). After removal of 3 bases from V and 5 bases from J, the junction contained 2 bases not matched to a gene. The CDR3 has 15 residues. The CDR3 here is CATSSGLAGGHEQYF. DNA for the CDR3: TGTGCCACCAGCAGCGGACTAGCGGGGGGGCACGAGCAGTACTTC.

This chain links TRBV5-6 with TRBJ2-7; 7 nucleotides match TRBD2. V lost 3 bases and J lost 5; bases outside the gene matches: 5. Germline V CDR1 and CDR2: SGHDT, YYEEEE. The CDR3 length is 13 residues. In DNA form, the CDR3 reads TGTGCCAGCAGCTATGCAGGGACTAACGAGCAGTACTTC. Protein product: CASSYAGTNEQYF.

V gene TRBV6-1 combines with J gene TRBJ2-1; no clear D. V was shortened by 8 bases and J by 5 bases, with 4 bases between the two germline ends. This CDR3 contains 10 residues. Germline assignment: CDR1 MNHNS and CDR2 SASEGT. DNA for the CDR3: TGTGCCAGCTTAGACAATGAGCAGTTCTTC. Amino acids: CASLDNEQFF.

The rearrangement uses TRBV6-5 and TRBJ2-7; 10 nucleotides align to TRBD1. With 6 bases clipped from V and 7 bases from J, the junction kept 12 bases outside the gene matches. The CDR3 runs 15 residues. Germline lookup yields CDR1 MNHEY and CDR2 SVGAGI. The CDR3 loop is CASRNSGQGGREQYF. The CDR3 DNA sequence: TGTGCCAGCAGGAATAGCGGACAGGGGGGAAGGGAGCAGTACTTC.

The chain employs TRBV7-9 and TRBJ2-7, with 10 bases that match TRBD1. V lost 5 bases, J lost 2 bases, and 6 bases stayed unmatched. Per the germline V gene, CDR1 is SEHNR and CDR2 is FQNEAQ (reference sequence). This CDR3 comprises 15 residues. The CDR3 coding sequence is TGTGCCAGCAGCCCCCGAGGACAGGGGGCCTACGAGCAGTACTTC. This translates into CASSPRGQGAYEQYF. The variable domain in full, completed from reference TRBV7-9 and TRBJ2-7, reads DTGVSQNPRHKITKRGQNVTFRCDPISEHNRLYWYRQTLGQGPEFLTYFQNEAQLEKSRLLSDRFSAERPKGSFSTLEIQRTEQGDSAMYLCASSPRGQGAYEQYFGPGTRLTVT.

This chain links TRBV20-1 with TRBJ1-5; possible D gene TRBD1, 5 bases. Germline lookup yields CDR1 DFQATT and CDR2 SNEGSKA (reference sequence). Trimming stripped 6 bases from V and 15 bases from J, with 18 bases between. The CDR3 totals 11 residues. The CDR3, as DNA: TGCAGTGCGGAAGTTAGACAGAACCTGCATTTT. This sequence encodes CSAEVRQNLHF.

This chain uses TRBV28 with TRBJ2-1; 13 nucleotides agree with TRBD2. CDR1 MDHEN and CDR2 SYDVKM come from the germline V gene. CDR3 length equals 21 residues. With 5 bases clipped from V and 8 bases from J, the junction kept 24 bases outside the gene matches. This CDR3 reads CASSAGQLGLAGDWEQYEQFF. In DNA form, the CDR3 reads TGTGCCAGCAGTGCGGGGCAACTTGGACTAGCGGGAGACTGGGAACAATATGAGCAGTTCTTC.

V and J are TRBV6-1 and TRBJ2-2; a weak D match, TRBD1 (5 bases). CDR3 length: 17 residues. Deletions cut 1 base from V and 0 bases from J, with 12 bases between. CDR1 and CDR2 (germline): MNHNS, SASEGT. In DNA form, the CDR3 reads TGTGCCAGCAGTGAAGTTTTAGGGGCCGCGAACACCGGGGAGCTGTTTTTT. This gives the protein CASSEVLGAANTGELFF.